Listed here are 4 T cell receptor beta chains from one sample, sequenced in a study of T-cell reconstitution after alpha-beta-depleted transplantation in children. Unique molecular identifiers were used to barcode this TCRbeta library. Via MiXCR, TCRdb re-called the PCR reads, giving one row per CDR3 protein. The table shows about 240,000 distinct CDR3 sequences, with about 26% occurring only once. Source: PBMCs, taken before TCRalphabeta/CD19-depleted stem cell transplant. All receptors come from a girl aged 2-10 years with Fanconi anemia, due to receive a stem cell transplant.

There are a few counts of this clonotype. The CDR3 nucleotides are TGCGCCAGCAGCTTAGCTTTCTCAGAGACCCAGTACTTC. Its protein product is CASSLAFSETQYF. This chain uses TRBV5-1 with TRBJ2-5; D not resolved. The CDR3 runs to 13 residues. V was cut by 2 bases and J by 4 bases, with 9 bases left in between. The V gene's germline CDR1 is SGHRS and CDR2 YFSETQ.

This clonotype has at least ten counts. This rearrangement joins TRBV29-1 to TRBJ2-7; 8 bases agree with TRBD2. The length of the CDR3 is 14 residues. V lost 3 bases and J lost 3; bases outside the gene matches: 7. Per the germline V gene, CDR1 is SQVTM and CDR2 is ANQGSEA. The chain's CDR3 is CSVEGLGGDYEQYF. DNA of the CDR3: TGCAGCGTTGAGGGACTAGGGGGGGACTACGAGCAGTACTTC.

The chain couples TRBV28 to TRBJ2-6; no firm D call. CDR3 length: 16 amino acids. Germline lookup yields CDR1 MDHEN and CDR2 SYDVKM. Trimming pared 4 bases from V and 1 base from J, leaving 11 bases between. CDR3 in DNA: TGTGCCAGCAGTTCAGAAGGCCTATCTGGGGCCAACGTCCTGACTTTC. Its translation: CASSSEGLSGANVLTF.

This clonotype was picked up one time. This rearrangement joins TRBV5-1 to TRBJ2-1; D is unclear. Germline CDR1 and CDR2: SGHRS and YFSETQ. The CDR3 is 14 residues long. V lost 0 bases to trimming and J lost 6 bases, with 10 bases between them. The CDR3 sequence is CASSLERQRNEQFF. The CDR3 region has the DNA TGCGCCAGCAGCTTGGAGCGTCAGCGCAATGAGCAGTTCTTC.